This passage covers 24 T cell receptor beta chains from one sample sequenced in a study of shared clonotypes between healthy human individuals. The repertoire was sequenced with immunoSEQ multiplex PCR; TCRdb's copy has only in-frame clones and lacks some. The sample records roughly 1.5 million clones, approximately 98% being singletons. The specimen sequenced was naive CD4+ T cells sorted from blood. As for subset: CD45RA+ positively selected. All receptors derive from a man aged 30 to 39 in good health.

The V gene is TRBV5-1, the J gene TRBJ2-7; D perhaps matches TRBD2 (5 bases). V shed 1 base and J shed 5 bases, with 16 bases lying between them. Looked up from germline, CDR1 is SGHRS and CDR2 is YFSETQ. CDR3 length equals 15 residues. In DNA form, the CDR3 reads TGCGCCAGCAGCTTGATAGGGCGACCCGGGGACGAGCAGTACTTC. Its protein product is CASSLIGRPGDEQYF.

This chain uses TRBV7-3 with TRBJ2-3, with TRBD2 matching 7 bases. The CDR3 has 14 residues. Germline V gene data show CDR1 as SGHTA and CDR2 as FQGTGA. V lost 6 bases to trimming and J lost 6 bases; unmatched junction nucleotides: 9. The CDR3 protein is CASRSAGAKDTQYF. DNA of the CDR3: TGTGCCAGCAGGTCGGCGGGAGCGAAGGATACGCAGTATTTT. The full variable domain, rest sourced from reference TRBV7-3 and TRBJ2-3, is GAGVSQTPSNKVTEKGKYVELRCDPISGHTALYWYRQSLGQGPEFLIYFQGTGAADDSGLPNDRFFAVRPEGSVSTLKIQRTERGDSAVYLCASRSAGAKDTQYFGPGTRLTVL.

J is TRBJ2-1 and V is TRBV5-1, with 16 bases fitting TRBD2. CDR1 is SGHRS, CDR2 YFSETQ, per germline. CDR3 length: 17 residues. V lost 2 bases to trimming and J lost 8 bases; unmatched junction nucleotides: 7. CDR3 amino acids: CASSLPGLAGGVDEQFF. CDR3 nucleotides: TGCGCCAGCAGCTTACCGGGACTAGCGGGAGGGGTGGATGAGCAGTTCTTC.

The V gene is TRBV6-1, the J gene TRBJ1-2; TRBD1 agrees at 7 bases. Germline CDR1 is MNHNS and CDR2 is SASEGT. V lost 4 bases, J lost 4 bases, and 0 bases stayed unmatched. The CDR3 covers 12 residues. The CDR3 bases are TGTGCCAGCAGTGGGACAGGCTATGGCTACACCTTC. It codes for CASSGTGYGYTF.

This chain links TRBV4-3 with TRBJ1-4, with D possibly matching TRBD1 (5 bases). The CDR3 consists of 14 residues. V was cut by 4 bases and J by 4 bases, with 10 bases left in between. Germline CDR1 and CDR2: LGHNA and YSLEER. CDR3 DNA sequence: TGCGCCAGCAGCCTTGGGACGGGTAATGAAAAACTGTTTTTT. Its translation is CASSLGTGNEKLFF.

The CDR3 sequence is CATSGLLAGGHYEQYF. CDR3 DNA: TGTGCCACCAGCGGCCTACTAGCCGGGGGGCACTACGAGCAGTACTTC. The genes are TRBV15 and TRBJ2-7, with D maybe TRBD2 (7 bases). Between the trimmed V and J ends, which lost 5 bases and 3 bases, there was a span of 20 bases. Germline V lookup: CDR1 LNHNV, CDR2 YYDKDF (reference sequence). The CDR3 has 16 residues.

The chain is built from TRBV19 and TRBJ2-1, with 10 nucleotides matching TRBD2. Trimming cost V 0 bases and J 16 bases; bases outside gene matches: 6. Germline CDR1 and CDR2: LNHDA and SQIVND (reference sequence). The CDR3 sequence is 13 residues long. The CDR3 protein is CASSIELAGRGFF. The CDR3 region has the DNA TGTGCCAGTAGTATAGAACTAGCGGGACGGGGTTTCTTC.

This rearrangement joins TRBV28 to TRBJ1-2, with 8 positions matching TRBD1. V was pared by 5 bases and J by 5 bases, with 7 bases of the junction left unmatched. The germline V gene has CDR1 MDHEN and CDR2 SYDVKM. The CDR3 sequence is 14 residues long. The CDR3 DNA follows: TGTGCCAGCAGTGCAGGGGGCTTTATGTATGGCTACACCTTC. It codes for CASSAGGFMYGYTF.

CDR3 loop: CASSLARQGPQPQHF. CDR3 bases: TGTGCCAGCAGCTTAGCTCGACAGGGACCTCAGCCCCAGCATTTT. The chain carries TRBV7-8 and TRBJ1-5, with 7 bases aligning to TRBD1. Looked up from germline, CDR1 is SGHVS and CDR2 is FQNEAQ. J was trimmed by 6 bases and V by 0 bases; bases with no gene match: 5. The CDR3 has 15 residues.

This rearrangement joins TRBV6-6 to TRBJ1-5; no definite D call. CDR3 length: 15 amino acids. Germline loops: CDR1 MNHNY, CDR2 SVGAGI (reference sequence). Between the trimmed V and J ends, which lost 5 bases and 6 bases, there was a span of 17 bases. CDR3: CASSPGSSRAQPQHF. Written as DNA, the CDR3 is TGTGCCAGCAGTCCAGGTTCGTCGAGGGCTCAGCCCCAGCATTTT.

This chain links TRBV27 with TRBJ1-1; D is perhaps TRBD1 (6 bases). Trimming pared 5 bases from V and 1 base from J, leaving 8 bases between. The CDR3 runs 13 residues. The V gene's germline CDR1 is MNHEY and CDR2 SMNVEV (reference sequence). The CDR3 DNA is TGTGCCAGCAGTCCACAGGGGAACACTGAAGCTTTCTTT. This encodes CASSPQGNTEAFF.

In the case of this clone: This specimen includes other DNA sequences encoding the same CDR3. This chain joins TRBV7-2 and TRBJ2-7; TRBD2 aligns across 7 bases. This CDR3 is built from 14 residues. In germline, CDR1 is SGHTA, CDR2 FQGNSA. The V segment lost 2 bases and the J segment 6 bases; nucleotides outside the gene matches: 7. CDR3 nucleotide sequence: TGTGCCAGCAGCTTACTGGGGTTAGCGGGCGAGCAGTACTTC. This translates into CASSLLGLAGEQYF.

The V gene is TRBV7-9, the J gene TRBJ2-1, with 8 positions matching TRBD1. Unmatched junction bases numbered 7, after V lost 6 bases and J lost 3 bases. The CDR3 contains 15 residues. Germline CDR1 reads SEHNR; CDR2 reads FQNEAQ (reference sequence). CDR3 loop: CASRLNRGFYNEQFF. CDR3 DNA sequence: TGTGCCAGCAGGCTTAACAGGGGGTTCTACAATGAGCAGTTCTTC. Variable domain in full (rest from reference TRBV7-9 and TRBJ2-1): DTGVSQNPRHKITKRGQNVTFRCDPISEHNRLYWYRQTLGQGPEFLTYFQNEAQLEKSRLLSDRFSAERPKGSFSTLEIQRTEQGDSAMYLCASRLNRGFYNEQFFGPGTRLTVL.

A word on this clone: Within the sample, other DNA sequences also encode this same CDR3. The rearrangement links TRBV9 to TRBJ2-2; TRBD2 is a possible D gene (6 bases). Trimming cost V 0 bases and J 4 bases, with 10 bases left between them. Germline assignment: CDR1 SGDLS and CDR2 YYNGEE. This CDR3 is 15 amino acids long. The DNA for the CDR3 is TGTGCCAGCAGCGTAGGAGGGAGGTCCACCGGGGAGCTGTTTTTT. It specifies CASSVGGRSTGELFF.

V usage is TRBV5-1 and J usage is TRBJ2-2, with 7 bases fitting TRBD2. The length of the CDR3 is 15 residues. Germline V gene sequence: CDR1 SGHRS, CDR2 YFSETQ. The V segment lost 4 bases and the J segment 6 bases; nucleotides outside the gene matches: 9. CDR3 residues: CASSPRGTTPGELFF. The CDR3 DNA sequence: TGCGCCAGCAGCCCGCGGGGGACCACACCCGGGGAGCTGTTTTTT.

CDR3 nucleotides: TGTGCCAGCAGCAAAGACTGCACCGTCACCCAGTACTTC. Translated, it gives CASSKDCTVTQYF. The chain joins TRBV21-1 to TRBJ2-5; the table's D call, TRBD2, was not checked against the DNA. TRBV21-1 is marked as a pseudogene. This CDR3 spans 13 amino acids.

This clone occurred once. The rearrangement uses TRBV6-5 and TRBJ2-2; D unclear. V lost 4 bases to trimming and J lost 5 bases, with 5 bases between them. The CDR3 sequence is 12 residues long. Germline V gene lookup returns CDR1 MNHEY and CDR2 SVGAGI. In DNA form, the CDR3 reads TGTGCCAGCAGTTTAGGGACCGGGGAGCTGTTTTTT. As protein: CASSLGTGELFF.

CDR3 in amino acids: CASSPFAGTYEQYF. The CDR3 DNA is TGTGCCAGCAGCCCGTTCGCGGGGACCTACGAGCAGTACTTC. This chain connects TRBV6-1 to TRBJ2-7, with D possibly being TRBD2 (6 bases). CDR1 is MNHNS and CDR2 is SASEGT in the germline V gene. V shed 6 bases and J shed 2 bases, with 14 bases lying between them. The CDR3 has 14 amino acids.

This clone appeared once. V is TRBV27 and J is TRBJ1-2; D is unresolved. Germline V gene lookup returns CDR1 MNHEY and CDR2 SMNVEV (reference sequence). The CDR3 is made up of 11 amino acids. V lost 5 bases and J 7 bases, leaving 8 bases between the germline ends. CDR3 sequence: CASSEGFGYTF. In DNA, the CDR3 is TGTGCCAGCAGTGAAGGGTTTGGCTACACCTTC.

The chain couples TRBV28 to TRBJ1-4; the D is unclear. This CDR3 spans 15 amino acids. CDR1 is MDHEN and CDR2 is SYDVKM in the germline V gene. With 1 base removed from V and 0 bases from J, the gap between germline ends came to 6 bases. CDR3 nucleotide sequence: TGTGCCAGCAGTTTATTCGGCGCAACTAATGAAAAACTGTTTTTT. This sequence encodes CASSLFGATNEKLFF.

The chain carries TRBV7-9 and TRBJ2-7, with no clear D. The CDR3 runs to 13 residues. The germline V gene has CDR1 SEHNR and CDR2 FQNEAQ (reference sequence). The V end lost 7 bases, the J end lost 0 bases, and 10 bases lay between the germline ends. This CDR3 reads CASNGRSSYEQYF. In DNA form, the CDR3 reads TGTGCCAGCAACGGACGGAGCTCCTACGAGCAGTACTTC.

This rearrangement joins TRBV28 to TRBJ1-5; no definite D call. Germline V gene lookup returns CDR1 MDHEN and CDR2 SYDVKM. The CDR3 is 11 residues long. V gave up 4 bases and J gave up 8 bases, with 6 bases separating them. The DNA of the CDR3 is TGTGCCAGCAGTTATTGGGAGCCCCAGCATTTT. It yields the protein CASSYWEPQHF.

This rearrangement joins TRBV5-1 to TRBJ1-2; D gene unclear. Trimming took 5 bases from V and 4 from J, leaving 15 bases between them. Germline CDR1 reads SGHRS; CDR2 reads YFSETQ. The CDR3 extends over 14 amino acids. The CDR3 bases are TGCGCCAGCAGTATCAATACGGCAGCCTATGGCTACACCTTC. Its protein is CASSINTAAYGYTF. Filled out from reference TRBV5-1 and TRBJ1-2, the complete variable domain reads KAGVTQTPRYLIKTRGQQVTLSCSPISGHRSVSWYQQTPGQGLQFLFEYFSETQRNKGNFPGRFSGRQFSNSRSEMNVSTLELGDSALYLCASSINTAAYGYTFGSGTRLTVV.

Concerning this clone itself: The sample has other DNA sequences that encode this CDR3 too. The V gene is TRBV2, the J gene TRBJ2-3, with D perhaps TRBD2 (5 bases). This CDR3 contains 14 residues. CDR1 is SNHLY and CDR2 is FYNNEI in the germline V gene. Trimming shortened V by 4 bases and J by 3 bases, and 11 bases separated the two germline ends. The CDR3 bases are TGTGCCAGCAGTGGCGGACTGTCGACAGATACGCAGTATTTT. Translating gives CASSGGLSTDTQYF.